This T cell receptor beta chain comes out of a study of shared clonotypes between healthy human individuals. Study summary: Three plates each covered CD4 naive and memory; CD8 naive two, CD8 memory one.

The CDR3 is made up of 15 amino acids. Germline lookup yields CDR1 SGHVS and CDR2 FQNEAQ. Between the trimmed V and J ends, which lost 1 base and 3 bases, there was a span of 10 bases. Data came from immunoSEQ multiplex PCR; TCRdb stores just in-frame clones and leaves some out. The sample lists about a million clones, roughly 75% seen once, with about 1.5% in the top ten. Points on this clone: Its antigen is currently unknown.

General study findings and limits: Naive subsets usually exceeded memory subsets in estimated richness.

This chain uses TRBV7-8 with TRBJ2-1; D ambiguous. The sample consisted of memory CD4+ T cells sorted from blood. Subset given: CD45RA-negative fraction. The receptor's source is a man younger than 35 in good health. CDR3 DNA: TGTGCCAGCAGCTTAGACAGTACCCTCTACAATGAGCAGTTCTTC. The encoded protein is CASSLDSTLYNEQFF.